These 9 T cell receptor beta chains were sequenced from one sample in a study of beta chain features in type 1 diabetes. The sequenced template was cDNA made from the entire isolated RNA. Only in-frame clones appear in the TCRdb table, and some are missing; sequencing was by immunoSEQ multiplex PCR. The table shows some 270,000 clones, with approximately 14% occurring only once. Sample: naive CD4+ T cells from blood. All receptors derive from a woman aged 40-49 years in good health.

This clone was counted between two and nine times. V usage is TRBV19 and J usage is TRBJ1-1; TRBD1 is a possible D gene (6 bases). Germline V gene data show CDR1 as LNHDA and CDR2 as SQIVND (reference sequence). The CDR3 runs to 15 residues. V was cut by 4 bases and J by 1 base, with 13 bases left in between. As DNA, the CDR3 is TGTGCCAGTAGTACCCAGGGAGGGGGGAACACTGAAGCTTTCTTT. Translated: CASSTQGGGNTEAFF.

V and J are TRBV20-1 and TRBJ2-7; D perhaps matches TRBD1 (5 bases). V lost 5 bases to trimming and J lost 3 bases, with 8 bases between them. Germline CDR1 DFQATT, CDR2 SNEGSKA (reference sequence). The CDR3 spans 11 residues. CDR3 protein: CSAPTVYEQYF. CDR3 coding DNA: TGCAGTGCTCCGACAGTCTACGAGCAGTACTTC.

This clone was detected a few times. V gene TRBV7-6 combines with J gene TRBJ1-1, with TRBD1 identical over 9 bases. J gave up 4 bases and V 0 bases, and 6 bases lay outside the gene matches. The CDR3 has 16 residues. Germline V gene lookup returns CDR1 SGHVS and CDR2 FNYEAQ. CDR3 region: CASSLAIRDRATEAFF. The DNA for the CDR3 is TGTGCCAGCAGCTTAGCGATCCGGGACAGGGCCACTGAAGCTTTCTTT.

This clone was found a few times. The chain is built from TRBV10-3 and TRBJ1-1, with D unresolved. This CDR3 has 14 amino acids. From germline, CDR1 is ENHRY and CDR2 SYGVKD. V shed 8 bases and J shed 5 bases, with 18 bases lying between them. CDR3 amino acids: CAIAAKSLPTEAFF. Written as DNA, the CDR3 is TGTGCCATCGCGGCAAAATCCTTACCAACTGAAGCTTTCTTT.

The V and J genes are TRBV5-3 and TRBJ2-7, with 9 bases that match TRBD1. TRBV5-3 falls under the ORF class, with uncertain function. Losses at the gene ends were 5 bases for V and 11 bases for J; bases not matched to a gene: 5. CDR3 length: 11 amino acids. The DNA of the CDR3 is TGTGCCAGAAGGGGGACAGGGAAGAAGTACTTC. As protein: CARRGTGKKYF.

This clone was detected only a few times. The rearrangement links TRBV19 to TRBJ2-7; D possibly corresponds to TRBD1 (5 bases). Trimming shortened V by 4 bases and J by 6 bases, and 16 bases separated the two germline ends. The CDR3 is 14 residues long. The germline CDR1 and CDR2 sequences are LNHDA and SQIVND (reference sequence). The CDR3: CASSTRQPSTEQYF. The CDR3, as DNA: TGTGCCAGTAGTACTCGACAGCCTAGTACCGAGCAGTACTTC.

Only a few counts were recorded for this clone. This sequence joins TRBV9 and TRBJ2-5; 7 bases agree with TRBD2. Germline trimming cut 4 bases from V and 11 bases from J; bases unmatched to any gene: 11. CDR1 is SGDLS, CDR2 YYNGEE, per germline. This CDR3 has 13 residues. CDR3 sequence: CASSTSDPLEQYF. In nucleotides, the CDR3 is TGTGCCAGCAGCACTAGCGACCCACTTGAGCAGTACTTC.

The rearrangement links TRBV6-5 to TRBJ1-5; D may be TRBD1 (6 bases). Looked up from germline, CDR1 is MNHEY and CDR2 is SVGAGI. V gave up 4 bases and J gave up 2 bases, with 9 bases separating them. The CDR3 covers 14 residues. CDR3 loop: CASSSHRGNQPQHF. In DNA form, the CDR3 reads TGTGCCAGCAGTTCCCACAGGGGCAATCAGCCCCAGCATTTT.

This chain links TRBV7-6 with TRBJ1-2; TRBD1 is a possible D gene (5 bases). CDR1 is SGHVS, CDR2 FNYEAQ, per germline. This CDR3 spans 15 amino acids. V was trimmed by 4 bases and J by 3 bases, leaving 15 bases between them. This chain's CDR3 is CASSSAGRGHYGYTF. The CDR3 nucleotides are TGTGCCAGCAGCTCAGCAGGGCGGGGACACTATGGCTACACCTTC.